Presented here are 27 T cell receptor beta chains from one specimen sequenced in a study of cytomegalovirus exposure and HLA in healthy donors. Researchers ran the PCR with 60 Vbeta and 13 Jbeta primers. Libraries were prepared by immunoSEQ multiplex PCR; TCRdb keeps only in-frame clonotypes and omits some of them. The table records 6,000 to 8,500 clones, 51% of them present only once. Source material: PBMCs. The source is a man aged 30-40 years in good health and CMV-seropositive.

This chain joins TRBV4-1 and TRBJ1-1; 7 nucleotides align to TRBD1. The length of the CDR3 is 15 residues. V gave up 6 bases and J gave up 1 base; unmatched junction bases: 8. Germline CDR1 reads MGHRA; CDR2 reads YSYEKL. CDR3 bases: TGCGCCAGCAGGTTCGGGACAGCCGAGAACACTGAAGCTTTCTTT. Translation: CASRFGTAENTEAFF.

This clone has a handful of counts. The chain combines TRBV29-1 with TRBJ1-1; 12 bases are a match to TRBD1. V dropped 3 bases and J dropped 5; count of bases not matched to a gene: 7. The CDR3 contains 15 residues. Germline V CDR1 and CDR2: SQVTM, ANQGSEA. In DNA, the CDR3 is TGCAGCGTTGAGACTCGGGACAGGGGGCCTACTGAAGCTTTCTTT. It translates to CSVETRDRGPTEAFF. Full variable domain (outside the CDR3, taken from reference TRBV29-1 and TRBJ1-1): SAVISQKPSRDICQRGTSLTIQCQVDSQVTMMFWYRQQPGQSLTLIATANQGSEATYESGFVIDKFPISRPNLTFSTLTVSNMSPEDSSIYLCSVETRDRGPTEAFFGQGTRLTVV.

This chain connects TRBV25-1 to TRBJ1-3; D is unclear. The CDR3 contains 13 residues. Germline V gene lookup returns CDR1 MGHDK and CDR2 SYGVNS. V was shortened by 5 bases and J by 4 bases, with 9 bases between the two germline ends. CDR3 loop: CASSSRTGNTIYF. In nucleotides, the CDR3 is TGTGCCAGCAGTTCGCGAACGGGAAACACCATATATTTT.

This chain joins TRBV29-1 and TRBJ1-1; possible D gene TRBD1, 6 bases. This CDR3 region has 13 residues. Trimming took 4 bases from V and 5 from J, leaving 14 bases between them. CDR1 is SQVTM and CDR2 is ANQGSEA in the germline V gene. The CDR3 nucleotides are TGCAGCGTTGGTGGGGGCGCAGGGACTGAAGCTTTCTTT. Protein product: CSVGGGAGTEAFF.

Of note for this clone: The sample holds other DNA sequences that translate to the same CDR3. This chain connects TRBV29-1 to TRBJ1-2, with D unresolved. This CDR3 comprises 11 residues. V lost 3 bases and J 5 bases, leaving 7 bases between the germline ends. CDR1 is SQVTM, CDR2 ANQGSEA, per germline. For the CDR3, the DNA is TGCAGCGTTGATCGGGGTTATGGCTACACCTTC. Its translation: CSVDRGYGYTF.

The chain couples TRBV5-6 to TRBJ1-1; unclear D gene. This CDR3 is built from 12 residues. V was pared by 1 base and J by 10 bases, with 11 bases between. Per germline, CDR1 SGHDT and CDR2 YYEEEE. The CDR3 DNA follows: TGTGCCAGCAGCTTGAGGCAAGCGAGAGCTTTCTTT. Amino acid sequence: CASSLRQARAFF.

The V and J genes are TRBV18 and TRBJ1-1; no definite D call. Germline V gene lookup returns CDR1 KGHSH and CDR2 LQKENI. V was cut by 4 bases and J by 2 bases, with 8 bases left in between. The CDR3 contains 13 residues. In DNA form, the CDR3 reads TGTGCCAGCTCACGAACAGATAACACTGAAGCTTTCTTT. It is translated as CASSRTDNTEAFF.

This clone appeared a single time. The chain has TRBV29-1 and TRBJ2-5; D perhaps matches TRBD1 (5 bases). The V end lost 3 bases, the J end lost 0 bases, and 11 bases lay between the germline ends. This CDR3 spans 14 amino acids. The germline gives CDR1 SQVTM, CDR2 ANQGSEA. CDR3 nucleotide sequence: TGCAGCGTTGAGACAGCCCTCTACCAAGAGACCCAGTACTTC. Its translation: CSVETALYQETQYF.

This clone occurred a few times. V and J are TRBV11-2 and TRBJ1-2, with D possibly being TRBD1 (5 bases). The CDR3 is 15 residues long. V was shortened by 5 bases and J by 6 bases, with 19 bases between the two germline ends. Germline loops: CDR1 SGHAT, CDR2 FQNNGV. The DNA of the CDR3 is TGTGCCAGCAGCCATACAGGCCCGGGGGAGGATGGCTACACCTTC. Amino acids: CASSHTGPGEDGYTF.

CDR3 nucleotides: TGTGCCTGGGAACTGCAGGGGGCGGGCTACACCTTC. Translated: CAWELQGAGYTF. The chain employs TRBV30 and TRBJ1-2, with 8 bases that match TRBD1. Looked up from germline, CDR1 is GTSNPN and CDR2 is SVGIG (reference sequence). CDR3 length equals 12 residues. The V and J ends lost 5 bases and 8 bases, in that order; junction bases with no gene match: 7.

The chain recombines TRBV4-2 with TRBJ1-6; no firm D call. The germline gives CDR1 LGHNA, CDR2 YNFKEQ. This CDR3 region has 15 residues. V dropped 1 base and J dropped 10 bases, with 14 bases sitting between them. This CDR3 reads CASSQVSEVSSPLHF. The CDR3 DNA reads as TGTGCCAGCAGCCAAGTATCGGAGGTATCGTCACCCCTCCACTTT.

This clone was seen a handful of times. CDR3 loop: CASAPGITPYEQYF. CDR3 in DNA: TGTGCCAGCGCACCCGGGATTACCCCCTACGAGCAGTACTTC. This sequence joins TRBV25-1 and TRBJ2-7, with D perhaps matching TRBD2 (5 bases). Germline assignment: CDR1 MGHDK and CDR2 SYGVNS. V was pared by 8 bases and J by 2 bases, with 16 bases between. The CDR3 runs 14 residues.

V is TRBV2 and J is TRBJ1-1, with D unclear. V dropped 8 bases and J dropped 6 bases, with 7 bases sitting between them. This CDR3 is built from 10 residues. Germline V CDR1 and CDR2: SNHLY, FYNNEI. CDR3 sequence: CASRRAEAFF. The CDR3, as DNA: TGTGCCAGCCGACGGGCTGAAGCTTTCTTT.

V and J are TRBV6-4 and TRBJ1-5; 10 positions agree with TRBD1. The germline V gene encodes CDR1 MRHNA and CDR2 SNTAGT. V gave up 4 bases and J gave up 2 bases; unmatched junction bases: 2. The CDR3 is made up of 15 amino acids. CDR3 sequence (DNA): TGTGCCAGCAGTGCCGGGACAGGGGGCAATCAGCCCCAGCATTTT. Translated, it gives CASSAGTGGNQPQHF.

The CDR3 protein is CASSSSGTQETQYF. CDR3 sequence (DNA): TGTGCCAGCTCGAGTAGCGGGACCCAAGAGACCCAGTACTTC. The chain joins TRBV9 to TRBJ2-5; 8 bases are shared with TRBD2. Germline trimming cut 7 bases from V and 1 base from J; bases unmatched to any gene: 6. The CDR3 has 14 residues. Germline V lookup: CDR1 SGDLS, CDR2 YYNGEE. Combining the CDR3 with reference TRBV9 and TRBJ2-5 gives the whole variable domain DSGVTQTPKHLITATGQRVTLRCSPRSGDLSVYWYQQSLDQGLQFLIQYYNGEERAKGNILERFSAQQFPDLHSELNLSSLELGDSALYFCASSSSGTQETQYFGPGTRLLVL.

The chain carries TRBV30 and TRBJ2-7, with D perhaps TRBD2 (6 bases). CDR1 and CDR2 (germline): GTSNPN, SVGIG (reference sequence). V was pared by 2 bases and J by 6 bases, with 17 bases between. CDR3 length: 14 amino acids. The CDR3 protein is CAWSRYGTLGEQYF. The CDR3 coding sequence is TGTGCCTGGAGTAGATACGGGACTTTAGGCGAGCAGTACTTC.

The count of this clone is one. J is TRBJ1-1 and V is TRBV29-1, with 9 bases fitting TRBD1. CDR3 length equals 13 residues. Germline trimming cut 4 bases from V and 6 bases from J; bases unmatched to any gene: 6. Germline CDR1 and CDR2: SQVTM and ANQGSEA. The CDR3 DNA sequence: TGCAGCGTTGGGGGACAGGGAAAACCTGAAGCTTTCTTT. It codes for CSVGGQGKPEAFF.

The V gene is TRBV4-3, the J gene TRBJ1-6; 7 bases are a match to TRBD1. The CDR3 extends over 15 amino acids. CDR1 and CDR2 (germline): LGHNA, YSLEER. The trim removed 0 bases at V and 6 bases at J, leaving 2 bases unmatched. CDR3: CASSQDRGSNSPLHF. The CDR3 DNA reads TGCGCCAGCAGCCAAGACAGGGGGAGTAATTCACCCCTCCACTTT.

The chain has TRBV5-1 and TRBJ1-5; TRBD1 matches 7 bases. Germline-derived CDR1 and CDR2 are SGHRS and YFSETQ. Unmatched junction bases numbered 7, after V lost 3 bases and J lost 7 bases. The CDR3 length is 14 residues. Written as DNA, the CDR3 is TGCGCCAGCAGCTGGGAAGGGGGCGGACAGCCCCAGCATTTT. Translating it yields CASSWEGGGQPQHF.

The rearrangement uses TRBV7-2 and TRBJ1-3; D might be TRBD1 (5 bases). Per germline, CDR1 SGHTA and CDR2 FQGNSA. Trimming removed 1 base from V and 2 bases from J, with 6 bases in between. CDR3 length: 14 residues. The DNA of the CDR3 is TGTGCCAGCAGCTTAGTGACAGCTGGAAACACCATATATTTT. This encodes CASSLVTAGNTIYF.

The chain couples TRBV5-1 to TRBJ1-2; 7 positions agree with TRBD1. The CDR3 consists of 14 residues. V gave up 4 bases and J gave up 0 bases; unmatched junction bases: 3. The germline gives CDR1 SGHRS, CDR2 YFSETQ. CDR3 sequence: CASSAGQSNYGYTF. DNA of the CDR3: TGCGCCAGCAGCGCGGGACAGTCTAACTATGGCTACACCTTC.

The chain couples TRBV7-3 to TRBJ2-7, with D uncertain. There are 12 residues in the CDR3. The germline gives CDR1 SGHTA, CDR2 FQGTGA. Between the trimmed V and J ends, which lost 7 bases and 3 bases, there was a span of 10 bases. The CDR3 reads CASTIPGYEQYF. For the CDR3, the DNA is TGTGCCAGCACGATTCCCGGCTACGAGCAGTACTTC.

This rearrangement joins TRBV30 to TRBJ1-1, with 9 bases fitting TRBD1. The germline V gene has CDR1 GTSNPN and CDR2 SVGIG (reference sequence). The CDR3 length is 13 residues. Trimming removed 5 bases from V and 6 bases from J; junction bases left unmatched: 7. CDR3 residues: CAWEGQGTAEAFF. The CDR3 DNA reads as TGTGCCTGGGAGGGACAGGGAACGGCTGAAGCTTTCTTT. Together with reference TRBV30 and TRBJ1-1, the CDR3 gives the full variable domain: SQTIHQWPATLVQPVGSPLSLECTVEGTSNPNLYWYRQAAGRGLQLLFYSVGIGQISSEVPQNLSASRPQDRQFILSSKKLLLSDSGFYLCAWEGQGTAEAFFGQGTRLTVV.

This clone was seen only a few times. The gene calls are TRBV9 and TRBJ2-7; TRBD1 is a possible D gene (6 bases). CDR3 size: 15 residues. The V gene's germline CDR1 is SGDLS and CDR2 YYNGEE. The V end was cut by 0 bases, the J end by 3 bases, with 13 bases between. Here the CDR3 DNA reads TGTGCCAGCAGCGTAGCTCCAGGGGTTGGCTACGAGCAGTACTTC. As protein: CASSVAPGVGYEQYF. Using reference TRBV9 and TRBJ2-7 for the parts outside the CDR3, the full variable domain is DSGVTQTPKHLITATGQRVTLRCSPRSGDLSVYWYQQSLDQGLQFLIQYYNGEERAKGNILERFSAQQFPDLHSELNLSSLELGDSALYFCASSVAPGVGYEQYFGPGTRLTVT.

J is TRBJ1-1 and V is TRBV30; TRBD1 might be the D (6 bases). The CDR3 has 14 residues. Germline V lookup: CDR1 GTSNPN, CDR2 SVGIG (reference sequence). V was clipped by 6 bases and J by 1 base, with 15 bases between them. CDR3 sequence: CACRTNRENTEAFF. DNA for the CDR3: TGTGCCTGCCGAACAAACAGGGAGAACACTGAAGCTTTCTTT.

The CDR3 DNA follows: TGCAGTCTGGGGGGGATGAACACTGAAGCTTTCTTT. Its protein product is CSLGGMNTEAFF. The V gene is TRBV29-1, the J gene TRBJ1-1, with D possibly matching TRBD1 (5 bases). Germline V gene lookup returns CDR1 SQVTM and CDR2 ANQGSEA. The CDR3 sequence is 12 residues long.

This clone was seen only a few times. The V gene is TRBV6-5, the J gene TRBJ1-6; TRBD1 is a possible D gene (6 bases). The germline V gene has CDR1 MNHEY and CDR2 SVGAGI. The CDR3 sequence is 14 residues long. V lost 6 bases and J 7 bases, leaving 13 bases between the germline ends. The CDR3 is CASRLGDKNSPLHF. As DNA, the CDR3 is TGTGCCAGCAGGCTCGGGGACAAAAATTCACCCCTCCACTTT.